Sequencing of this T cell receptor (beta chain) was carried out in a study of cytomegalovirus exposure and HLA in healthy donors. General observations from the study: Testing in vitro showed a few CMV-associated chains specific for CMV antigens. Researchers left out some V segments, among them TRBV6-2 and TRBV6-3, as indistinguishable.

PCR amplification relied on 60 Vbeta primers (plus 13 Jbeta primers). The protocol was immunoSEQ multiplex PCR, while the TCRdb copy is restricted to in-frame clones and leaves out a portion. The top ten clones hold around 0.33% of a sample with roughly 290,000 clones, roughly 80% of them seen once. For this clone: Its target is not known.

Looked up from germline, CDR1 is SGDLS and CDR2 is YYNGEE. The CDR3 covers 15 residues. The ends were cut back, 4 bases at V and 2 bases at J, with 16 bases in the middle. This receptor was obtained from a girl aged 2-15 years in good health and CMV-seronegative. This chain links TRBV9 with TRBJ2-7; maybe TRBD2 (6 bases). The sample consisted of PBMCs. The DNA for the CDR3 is TGTGCCAGCAGCAGGACGGGAGCCCCGACCTACGAGCAGTACTTC. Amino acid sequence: CASSRTGAPTYEQYF.